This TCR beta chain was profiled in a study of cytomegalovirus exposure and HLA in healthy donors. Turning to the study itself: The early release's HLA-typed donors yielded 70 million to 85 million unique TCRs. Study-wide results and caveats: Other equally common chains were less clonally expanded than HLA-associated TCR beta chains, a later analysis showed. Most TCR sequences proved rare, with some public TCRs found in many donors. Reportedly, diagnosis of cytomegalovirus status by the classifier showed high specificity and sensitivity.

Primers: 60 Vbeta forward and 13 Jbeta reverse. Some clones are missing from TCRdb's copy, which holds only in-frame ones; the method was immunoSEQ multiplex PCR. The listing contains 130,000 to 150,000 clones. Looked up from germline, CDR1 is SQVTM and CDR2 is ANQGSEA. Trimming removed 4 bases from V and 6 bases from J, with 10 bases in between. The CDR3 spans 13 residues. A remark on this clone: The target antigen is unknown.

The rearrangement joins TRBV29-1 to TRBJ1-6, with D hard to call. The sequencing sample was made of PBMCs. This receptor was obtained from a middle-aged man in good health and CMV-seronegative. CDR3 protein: CSVAGDGNSPLHF. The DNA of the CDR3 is TGCAGCGTTGCCGGGGATGGTAATTCACCCCTCCACTTT. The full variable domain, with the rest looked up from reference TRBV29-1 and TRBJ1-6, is SAVISQKPSRDICQRGTSLTIQCQVDSQVTMMFWYRQQPGQSLTLIATANQGSEATYESGFVIDKFPISRPNLTFSTLTVSNMSPEDSSIYLCSVAGDGNSPLHFGNGTRLTVT.